The clone carrying this T cell receptor beta chain was counted once. The CDR3 has 15 amino acids. Between the trimmed V and J ends, which lost 1 base and 6 bases, there was a span of 16 bases. CDR1 and CDR2 (germline): LGHDT, YNNKEL (reference sequence). In the original processing: Reference gene primers were amplified, and this amplification served to estimate nucleated cell counts. The repertoire was sequenced with immunoSEQ multiplex PCR; TCRdb's copy has only in-frame clones and lacks some. From that table come the V and J calls and clone size; the DNA was used to work out D and trimming. The profile shows around 100,000 clones, 87% of them singletons. This sample is drawn from a study of blood T cell repertoires in COVID-19. Study as a whole: Samples representing acute and convalescent COVID-19 were sourced from the United States, Italy and Spain.

The source of this sequence is a man in his fifties in a cohort sampled during active COVID-19. The genes are TRBV3-1 (or the pseudogene TRBV3-2) and TRBJ2-7; D is possibly TRBD1 (7 bases). Input material: peripheral blood. The CDR3 spells CASSQARAGGFEQYV. The CDR3 DNA is TGTGCCAGCAGCCAAGCCAGGGCAGGGGGGTTCGAGCAGTACGTC.